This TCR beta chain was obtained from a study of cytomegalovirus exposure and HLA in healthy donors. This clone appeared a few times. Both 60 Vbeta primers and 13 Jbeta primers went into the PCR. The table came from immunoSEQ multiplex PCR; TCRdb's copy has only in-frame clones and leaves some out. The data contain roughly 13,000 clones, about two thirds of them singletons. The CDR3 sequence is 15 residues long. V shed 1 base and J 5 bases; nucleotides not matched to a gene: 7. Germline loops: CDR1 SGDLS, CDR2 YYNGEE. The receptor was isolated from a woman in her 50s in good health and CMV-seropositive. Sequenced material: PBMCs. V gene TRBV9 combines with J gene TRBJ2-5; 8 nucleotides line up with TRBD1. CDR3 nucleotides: TGTGCCAGCAGCGTAACGACAGGGGAAGGGGAGACCCAGTACTTC. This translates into CASSVTTGEGETQYF.